This T cell receptor beta chain was sequenced during a study of cytomegalovirus exposure and HLA in healthy donors. Study-wide context: Unique TCRs from HLA-typed donors, 65 million to 85 million of them, were held in an early data release.

The CDR3 runs to 13 residues. V shed 4 bases and J shed 3 bases, with 10 bases lying between them. The germline V gene has CDR1 MGHRA and CDR2 YSYEKL. A word on this clone: The antigen is not known.

13 Jbeta primers and 60 Vbeta primers were used for the PCR. Original processing methods: In a later analysis, of tens of millions of unique beta chains, roughly 11 million appeared in at least two donors. TCRdb's table, derived via immunoSEQ multiplex PCR, lists solely in-frame clones and lacks some. The V and J calls and clone size are taken from that table; D and trimming were inferred from the DNA. The data show fewer than 120,000 clones, about 80% seen once. Findings and limits, study-wide: Most of the TCR beta V segments (in an earlier analysis) were productive either about 87% or about 30% of the time. Indistinguishable V segments, including TRBV6-2 and TRBV6-3, were excluded.

This TCR came from an older woman in good health and CMV-seropositive. The chain has TRBV4-1 and TRBJ2-7; tentative D call: TRBD1 (6 bases). The source material was PBMCs. Here the CDR3 reads CASSRDIVYEQYF. CDR3 DNA: TGCGCCAGCAGCCGGGACATCGTCTACGAGCAGTACTTC.